This TCR beta chain stems from a study of T cells after posttransplantation cyclophosphamide. Treatment was busulfan-fludarabine conditioning, a marrow graft, and cyclophosphamide on days +3 and +4. The CDR3 is made up of 15 amino acids. V was cut by 0 bases and J by 0 bases, with 6 bases left in between. Looked up from germline, CDR1 is MNHEY and CDR2 is SVGAGI. Study conclusions and caveats: Donor-recipient repertoire similarity was low at 1-2 months, rising over year one.

Using immunoSEQ multiplex PCR, the repertoire was profiled, and TCRdb retains in-frame clones only, with some absent. The table has approximately 1,600 clones, 70% to 75% seen once; the top ten hold around 15%. For this clone: Its target is unknown.

The starting material was CD4+ T cells sorted from blood, obtained after allogeneic stem cell transplant with posttransplant cyclophosphamide. The clonotype comes from a female patient in her 60s who received an allogeneic stem cell transplant from a related donor and was CMV-positive. Part of the T cell pool may stem from the graft donor. The chain carries TRBV6-5 and TRBJ1-5; no clear D gene. The CDR3 region is CASSYSGRSNQPQHF. The CDR3, as DNA: TGTGCCAGCAGTTACTCGGGCCGTAGCAATCAGCCCCAGCATTTT.